This T cell receptor (beta chain) came from a study of Ad26.COV2.S vaccination and SARS-CoV-2 variants. The overall study: Recipients of Ad26.COV2.S got it intramuscularly, once or twice 56 days apart. General study results and limits: Vaccine recipients had higher spike-specific TCR breadth than placebo recipients.

This table comes from immunoSEQ multiplex PCR, and its TCRdb copy is limited to in-frame clones, with some not included. This sample carries hundreds of thousands of clones, roughly 84% of them seen once, and the ten largest clones take about 3.5%. The sample's treatment: over 15 received Ad26.COV2.S at low or high dose, single or two shots; several received placebo; per-sample allocation not given. Repertoires come from day 63 after the first vaccine or placebo injection. Donation was by an adult aged 18-55 years who was in Boston. Ad26 vector vaccine expressed Wuhan-strain SARS-CoV-2 spike. CDR3 size: 13 residues. Germline V lookup: CDR1 LNHDA, CDR2 SQIVND (reference sequence). V was cut by 4 bases and J by 4 bases, with 10 bases left in between. About this clone: Its target is unknown.

Sequencing used peripheral blood, obtained in a trial of Ad26.COV2.S vaccine versus placebo. The rearrangement uses TRBV19 and TRBJ1-2; D gene ambiguous. The origin of this receptor is a person aged 18-60 years who received the Ad26.COV2.S COVID-19 vaccine or a placebo. CDR3 protein: CASSREVGYGYTF. The CDR3 DNA reads TGTGCCAGTAGTAGAGAGGTGGGCTATGGCTACACCTTC.